This T cell receptor (beta chain) was captured in a study of cytomegalovirus exposure and HLA in healthy donors. General study results and limits: Cytomegalovirus-associated status was assigned to more than 150 TCR beta chains. Whilst most TCR sequences proved rare, a subset of public TCRs occurred across many donors. The study reported that TCR beta sequences accurately predicted HLA-A and HLA-B alleles in most subjects. Analyzed later, most CMV-associated TCR beta chains appeared HLA-restricted.

PCR involved 60 Vbeta and 13 Jbeta primers. The method was immunoSEQ multiplex PCR; TCRdb's version includes in-frame clones alone and lacks a portion of them. The repertoire includes approximately 38,000 clones, 70% to 85% of them detected once, and 3.6% sits in the top ten. With respect to this clone: The antigen remains unidentified.

Losses at the gene ends were 0 bases for V and 2 bases for J; bases not matched to a gene: 5. This CDR3 spans 15 amino acids. Germline V CDR1 and CDR2: SGHRS, YFSETQ. The specimen was PBMCs. This sequence joins TRBV5-1 and TRBJ2-7, with 7 bases matching TRBD1. The clonotype was recovered from a woman between 18 and 30 years old in good health and CMV-seronegative. In nucleotides, the CDR3 is TGCGCCAGCAGCTTGGAGGGGGCAGCTACCTACGAGCAGTACTTC. This gives the protein CASSLEGAATYEQYF.